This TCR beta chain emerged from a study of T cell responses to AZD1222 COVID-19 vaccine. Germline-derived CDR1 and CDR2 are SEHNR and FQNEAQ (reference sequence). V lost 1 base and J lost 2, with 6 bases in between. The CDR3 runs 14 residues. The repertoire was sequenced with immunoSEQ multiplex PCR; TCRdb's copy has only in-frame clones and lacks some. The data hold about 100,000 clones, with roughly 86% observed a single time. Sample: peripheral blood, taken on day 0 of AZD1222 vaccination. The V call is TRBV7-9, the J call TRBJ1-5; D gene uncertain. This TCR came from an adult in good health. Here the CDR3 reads CASSLGHGNQPQHF. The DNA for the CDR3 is TGTGCCAGCAGCTTAGGACACGGCAATCAGCCCCAGCATTTT.